The 25 T cell receptor beta chains listed next were all sequenced from one sample in a study of Ad26.COV2.S vaccination and SARS-CoV-2 variants. TCRdb's table, derived via immunoSEQ multiplex PCR, lists solely in-frame clones and lacks some. The sample holds approximately 300,000 clones; just under 85% are singletons and the top ten take 2% to 2.5%. Treatment indicated: roughly 20 received Ad26.COV2.S at low or high dose, single or two shots; about 5 received placebo; per-sample allocation not given. The investigators took samples on day 63 after the first vaccine or placebo injection. The sample consisted of peripheral blood, taken in a trial of Ad26.COV2.S vaccine versus placebo. Receptor source: a person aged 18-65 years who received the Ad26.COV2.S COVID-19 vaccine or a placebo.

The chain employs TRBV9 and TRBJ2-3; D gene unclear. V was clipped by 6 bases and J by 0 bases, with 11 bases between them. Germline-derived CDR1 and CDR2 are SGDLS and YYNGEE. The CDR3 consists of 14 residues. CDR3 residues: CASTKSSSTDTQYF. For the CDR3, the DNA is TGTGCCAGCACCAAATCCTCTAGCACAGATACGCAGTATTTT.

The genes are TRBV5-6 and TRBJ2-7, with D perhaps matching TRBD1 (7 bases). Germline CDR1 reads SGHDT; CDR2 reads YYEEEE. This CDR3 contains 15 residues. Deletions cut 4 bases from V and 5 bases from J, with 19 bases between. CDR3 region: CASSPTARGVDEQYF. The CDR3 nucleotides are TGTGCCAGCAGCCCCACTGCCAGGGGGGTGGACGAGCAGTACTTC.

V is TRBV6-5 and J is TRBJ2-5; D remains unclear. In germline, CDR1 is MNHEY, CDR2 SVGAGI. V was trimmed by 0 bases and J by 5 bases, leaving 13 bases between them. The CDR3 is 15 amino acids. CDR3 bases: TGTGCCAGCAGTTACTCTCGATTGGCAGCGGAGACCCAGTACTTC. Its translation: CASSYSRLAAETQYF.

This chain joins TRBV11-3 and TRBJ2-5, with D perhaps TRBD1 or TRBD2 (5 bases each). Per the germline V gene, CDR1 is SGHNT and CDR2 is YENEEA. V was pared by 5 bases and J by 5 bases, with 18 bases between. The CDR3 contains 15 residues. The CDR3 spells CASSVRQGAGETQYF. In DNA, the CDR3 is TGTGCCAGCAGCGTCCGACAAGGGGCGGGCGAGACCCAGTACTTC.

This chain joins TRBV7-8 and TRBJ1-2; no clear D gene. The CDR3 has 16 residues. In germline, CDR1 is SGHVS, CDR2 FQNEAQ. V lost 2 bases and J 3 bases, leaving 16 bases between the germline ends. The CDR3 bases are TGTGCCAGCAGCTTACAAGAGTTCAGGTCCCACTATGGCTACACCTTC. It translates to CASSLQEFRSHYGYTF.

CDR3 in DNA: TGTGCCAGCAGCTTTCGCGGGAGGCCCTACGAGCAGTACTTC. Its protein product is CASSFRGRPYEQYF. This chain links TRBV5-6 with TRBJ2-7, with 8 bases that match TRBD2. This CDR3 contains 14 residues. CDR1 and CDR2 (germline): SGHDT, YYEEEE. The V segment lost 2 bases and the J segment 2 bases; nucleotides outside the gene matches: 3.

This chain joins TRBV19 and TRBJ2-2; 7 bases agree with TRBD2. Germline CDR1 reads LNHDA; CDR2 reads SQIVND (reference sequence). This CDR3 has 18 amino acids. V shed 5 bases, J shed 4 bases, and the junction held 16 bases outside the gene matches. The CDR3 bases are TGTGCCAGTAGTTCCCAAAGAGCGGGGATGTTGTTCACCGGGGAGCTGTTTTTT. The encoded protein is CASSSQRAGMLFTGELFF.

The V and J genes are TRBV28 and TRBJ1-2; no clear D. This CDR3 contains 13 residues. Germline loops: CDR1 MDHEN, CDR2 SYDVKM. Trimming left V 3 bases short and J 3 bases short, with 8 bases between. The CDR3 DNA sequence: TGTGCCAGCAGTTTGGACGCTCACTATGGCTACACCTTC. Translated: CASSLDAHYGYTF.

Here the CDR3 reads CASSARGALQETQYF. The CDR3 DNA sequence: TGTGCCAGCAGCGCGAGGGGGGCTCTCCAAGAGACCCAGTACTTC. The chain uses TRBV3-1 (or the pseudogene TRBV3-2) and TRBJ2-5; D is possibly TRBD1 or TRBD2 (6 bases each). V lost 5 bases and J 1 base, leaving 14 bases between the germline ends. CDR1 and CDR2 (germline): LGHDT, YNNKEL (reference sequence). The CDR3 consists of 15 residues.

The chain couples TRBV10-3 to TRBJ2-7, with D perhaps TRBD1 (5 bases). V was cut by 1 base and J by 6 bases, with 10 bases left in between. The CDR3 totals 13 residues. Germline lookup yields CDR1 ENHRY and CDR2 SYGVKD. The CDR3 DNA reads as TGTGCCATCAGTGAGTTGAACCAGGGCGAGCAGTACTTC. This encodes CAISELNQGEQYF.

The chain has TRBV5-1 and TRBJ2-2; 10 nucleotides line up with TRBD1. The trim removed 3 bases at V and 3 bases at J, leaving 5 bases unmatched. This CDR3 comprises 16 residues. CDR1 and CDR2 (germline): SGHRS, YFSETQ. The CDR3 here is CASSSTDRGDTGELFF. The CDR3, as DNA: TGCGCCAGCAGCTCGACGGACAGGGGGGACACCGGGGAGCTGTTTTTT. Full variable domain (remainder filled in from reference TRBV5-1 and TRBJ2-2): KAGVTQTPRYLIKTRGQQVTLSCSPISGHRSVSWYQQTPGQGLQFLFEYFSETQRNKGNFPGRFSGRQFSNSRSEMNVSTLELGDSALYLCASSSTDRGDTGELFFGEGSRLTVL.

This clone was detected once. CDR3: CASSGGAGPYEQYF. The CDR3 DNA reads as TGTGCCAGCAGTGGGGGGGCAGGTCCCTACGAGCAGTACTTC. The rearrangement uses TRBV9 and TRBJ2-7, with D tentatively TRBD2 (7 bases). The CDR3 has 14 amino acids. V was clipped by 5 bases and J by 2 bases, with 14 bases between them. Germline assignment: CDR1 SGDLS and CDR2 YYNGEE.

Worth noting for this clone: One junction end does not reproduce the germline sequence, and a read error may be involved. CDR3 amino acids: CASSMSRLGNQPQHF. The CDR3 region has the DNA TGTGCCAGTAGTATGTCTAGGCTCGGCAATCAGCCACAGCATTTT. This chain connects TRBV19 to TRBJ1-5; D is undetermined. The CDR3 is 15 residues long. Germline CDR1 LNHDA, CDR2 SQIVND (reference sequence). The entire variable domain, with the rest obtained from reference TRBV19 and TRBJ1-5, is as follows: DGGITQSPKYLFRKEGQNVTLSCEQNLNHDAMYWYRQDPGQGLRLIYYSQIVNDFQKGDIAEGYSVSREKKESFPLTVTSAQKNPTAFYLCASSMSRLGNQPQHFGDGTRLSIL.

V gene TRBV6-5 combines with J gene TRBJ2-1; 11 positions match TRBD2. The V gene's germline CDR1 is MNHEY and CDR2 SVGAGI. The CDR3 is 16 amino acids. V dropped 4 bases and J dropped 2; count of bases not matched to a gene: 4. Here the CDR3 DNA reads TGTGCCAGCAGTTCTATAGCGGGGGGGCCCTACAATGAGCAGTTCTTC. It yields the protein CASSSIAGGPYNEQFF.

This rearrangement joins TRBV7-2 to TRBJ2-2; D is unclear. CDR1 SGHTA and CDR2 FQGNSA come from the germline V gene. Trimming took off 6 bases at V and 4 bases at J, with 9 bases between the two ends. CDR3 length: 13 residues. DNA for the CDR3: TGTGCCAGCAGTCCAACAACCACCGGGGAGCTGTTTTTT. Translating it yields CASSPTTTGELFF.

This clone was seen just once. CDR3 in DNA: TGTGCCACCAGCAGAGATAATAACAGGGTGGGCTACACCTTC. Protein: CATSRDNNRVGYTF. The V gene is TRBV15, the J gene TRBJ1-2, with a tentative D call TRBD1 (6 bases). This CDR3 is 14 amino acids long. Between the trimmed V and J ends, which lost 0 bases and 8 bases, there was a span of 13 bases. CDR1 LNHNV and CDR2 YYDKDF come from the germline V gene (reference sequence).

This chain joins TRBV6-5 and TRBJ2-5; TRBD1 agrees at 7 bases. J gave up 5 bases and V 7 bases, and 13 bases lay outside the gene matches. The CDR3 sequence is 15 residues long. Germline V gene lookup returns CDR1 MNHEY and CDR2 SVGAGI. The CDR3 DNA follows: TGTGCCAGCAAACTCACTGCCGACAGGGAGGAGACCCAGTACTTC. It translates to CASKLTADREETQYF.

Here the CDR3 DNA reads TGCAGCGCCGGGAGCGGAACAGAAGCTTTCTTT. It encodes CSAGSGTEAFF. The chain has TRBV29-1 and TRBJ1-1, with D unclear. V was trimmed by 7 bases and J by 8 bases, leaving 14 bases between them. The CDR3 spans 11 residues. CDR1 and CDR2 (germline): SQVTM, ANQGSEA.

This chain connects TRBV4-2 to TRBJ1-2; D is perhaps TRBD1 (5 bases). The CDR3 consists of 18 residues. CDR1 and CDR2 (germline): LGHNA, YNFKEQ. Trimming took off 0 bases at V and 1 base at J, with 18 bases between the two ends. The CDR3 region is CASSQELRPGGDNYGYTF. The CDR3 nucleotides read TGTGCCAGCAGCCAAGAATTGAGGCCCGGGGGGGATAACTATGGCTACACCTTC.

The chain links TRBV5-4 to TRBJ1-6, with D tentatively TRBD1 (6 bases). The CDR3 is 13 residues long. Germline assignment: CDR1 SGHNT and CDR2 YYREEE (reference sequence). The V end lost 7 bases, the J end lost 9 bases, and 14 bases lay between the germline ends. The CDR3 DNA sequence: TGTGCCAGCTCGGACAGAGGAGGTTCACCCCTCCACTTT. The encoded protein is CASSDRGGSPLHF.

The chain couples TRBV18 to TRBJ2-5; D remains unclear. V was pared by 2 bases and J by 4 bases, with 11 bases between. The CDR3 has 14 amino acids. CDR1 KGHSH and CDR2 LQKENI come from the germline V gene. CDR3 in amino acids: CASSPRTAPETQYF. The CDR3 DNA is TGTGCCAGCTCACCAAGGACCGCGCCAGAGACCCAGTACTTC.

The genes are TRBV2 and TRBJ1-2; D gene unclear. This CDR3 is 11 amino acids long. The germline V and J ends were trimmed by 8 bases and 8 bases, with 12 bases remaining between them. CDR1 is SNHLY, CDR2 FYNNEI, per germline. The CDR3 DNA follows: TGTGCCAGCCTCTGGACGGGGGGCTACACCTTC. Its translation is CASLWTGGYTF.

The rearrangement joins TRBV30 to TRBJ1-2; TRBD1 might be the D (6 bases). This CDR3 has 13 residues. CDR1 is GTSNPN, CDR2 SVGIG, per germline (reference sequence). Trimming cost V 5 bases and J 5 bases, with 15 bases left between them. This chain's CDR3 is CAWRPTGGYGYTF. The CDR3, as DNA: TGTGCCTGGCGGCCGACAGGAGGGTATGGCTACACCTTC.

The J gene is TRBJ1-2, the V gene TRBV27; 10 bases map to TRBD1. Trimming cost V 3 bases and J 8 bases; bases outside gene matches: 3. The CDR3 extends over 13 amino acids. The germline V gene has CDR1 MNHEY and CDR2 SMNVEV (reference sequence). CDR3 protein: CASSFWDRGGYTF. CDR3 sequence (DNA): TGTGCCAGCAGTTTTTGGGACAGGGGAGGCTACACCTTC.

This chain connects TRBV10-2 to TRBJ1-1; D possibly corresponds to TRBD1 (6 bases). The V gene's germline CDR1 is WSHSY and CDR2 SAAADI. Trimming left V 7 bases short and J 1 base short, with 10 bases between. The length of the CDR3 is 13 residues. The CDR3 region is CASKGQSNTEAFF. The DNA for the CDR3 is TGCGCCAGCAAAGGACAGTCGAACACTGAAGCTTTCTTT.